Listed below are T cell receptor beta chains from one sample, sequenced in a study of radiotherapy plus CTLA-4 blockade in lung cancer. Generated by immunoSEQ multiplex PCR, the TCRdb table keeps only in-frame clones and is missing some. Of some 50,000 clones listed, approximately 85% are singletons. The specimen comprised peripheral blood, sampled from a patient treated with radiotherapy plus ipilimumab. The receptors originated from a human donor with non-small cell lung cancer whose response to radiotherapy plus ipilimumab could not be evaluated. CDR3s include the opening cysteine and the closing phenylalanine or tryptophan. Fields, in order: J gene, D gene, clone size, V gene, CDR3 DNA, CDR3 protein. The D gene is left open where the match is weak. Rows give clone size only sometimes, using once, few, many, or a class for an expanded clone.

TRBJ1-1 | TRBD1 | NA | TRBV27 | TGTGCCAGCAGGCCCCGGGACAGGGGGCCGAGCACTGAAGCTTTCTTT | CASRPRDRGPSTEAFF
TRBJ2-3 | NA | NA | TRBV29-1 | TGCAGCGCGACAGAAGGGGACACCCTCACAGATACGCAGTATTTT | CSATEGDTLTDTQYF
TRBJ2-6 | NA | NA | TRBV28 | TGTGCCAGCAGTCCCGTCTCTGGGGCCAACGTCCTGACTTTC | CASSPVSGANVLTF
TRBJ2-7 | NA | NA | TRBV11-2 | TGTGCCAGCAGCCGAGGACAGCTGAGCTCCTACGAGCAGTACTTC | CASSRGQLSSYEQYF
TRBJ1-1 | NA | NA | TRBV5-1 | TGCGCCAGCAGCTACGGAGGGGGGGACACTGAAGCTTTCTTT | CASSYGGGDTEAFF
TRBJ1-1 | NA | NA | TRBV7-9 | TGTGCCAGCAGCTCACTGCGGGAGAACACTGAAGCTTTCTTT | CASSSLRENTEAFF
TRBJ1-2 | NA | NA | TRBV2 | TGTGCCAGCAGCCAATTAGACAGGAGGTTGGACTATGGCTACACCTTC | CASSQLDRRLDYGYTF
TRBJ2-7 | TRBD2 | NA | TRBV2 | TGTGCCAGCAGTGTAGTTAGCGGGAGAACATACGAGCAGTACTTC | CASSVVSGRTYEQYF
TRBJ1-5 | NA | NA | TRBV28 | TGTGCCAGCAGTTCCCCAGCCTCAGGGGAGCCCCAGCATTTT | CASSSPASGEPQHF
TRBJ2-7 | NA | NA | TRBV4-2 | TGTGCCAGCAGCCAAGATAGGAGTTCGGTCTACGAGCAGTACTTC | CASSQDRSSVYEQYF
TRBJ2-5 | TRBD1 | NA | TRBV28 | TGTGCCAGCGCCCCCCCGACAGGGATGATGGAGACCCAGTACTTC | CASAPPTGMMETQYF
TRBJ1-2 | TRBD1 | NA | TRBV19 | TGTGCCAGTAGTACAGGGACAGGGGGCGACGGTGGCTACACCTTC | CASSTGTGGDGGYTF
TRBJ2-1 | TRBD2 | NA | TRBV19 | TGTGCCAGTAGGGCTAGTAGGACTAGTGAGCAGTTCTTC | CASRASRTSEQFF
TRBJ1-4 | NA | NA | TRBV25-1 | TGTGCCAGCAGTGAGAGGCGGGGGTTTGCTAATGAAAAACTGTTTTTT | CASSERRGFANEKLFF
TRBJ1-5 | NA | NA | TRBV6-1 | TGCGCCAGCAGACAAACCCACGGGGGTAATCAGCCCCAGCATTTT | CASRQTHGGNQPQHF
TRBJ2-1 | TRBD2 | NA | TRBV14 | TGTGCCAGCAGCCCGACTAGCCGAGCATGGCAGTTCTTC | CASSPTSRAWQFF
TRBJ2-1 | TRBD2 | once | TRBV7-2 | TGTGCCAGCAGCCTAGTAGGACTAGCGGACAATGAGCAGTTCTTC | CASSLVGLADNEQFF
TRBJ2-3 | NA | NA | TRBV7-9 | TGTGCCAGCAGCCCCCTTCCGGGGAGGGGGGATACGCAGTATTTT | CASSPLPGRGDTQYF
TRBJ1-2 | TRBD1 | NA | TRBV28 | TGTGCCAGCAGCACAGGGGGCAACTATGGCTACACCTTC | CASSTGGNYGYTF
TRBJ2-7 | NA | NA | TRBV30 | TGTGCCTGGGAGGACAGTACCTACGAGCAGTACTTC | CAWEDSTYEQYF
TRBJ2-4 | NA | once | TRBV6-4 | TGTGCCAGCAGTGACCGGGTAAACATTCAGTACTTC | CASSDRVNIQYF
TRBJ2-7 | TRBD2 | NA | TRBV5-5 | TGTGCCAGCAGCTTGTCAGGGACTAGGCTCTACGAGCAGTACTTC | CASSLSGTRLYEQYF
TRBJ1-6 | NA | NA | TRBV9 | TGTGCCAGCAGCCCATTCGGAGGGAATTCACCCCTCCACTTT | CASSPFGGNSPLHF
TRBJ1-6 | NA | few | TRBV5-4 | TGTGCCAGCAGCTTGGACCAGGGATTCGGTTCACCCCTCCACTTT | CASSLDQGFGSPLHF
TRBJ2-5 | NA | NA | TRBV19 | TGTGCCAGTAGGAACAGGGTCCAAGAGACCCAGTACTTC | CASRNRVQETQYF
TRBJ1-4 | NA | NA | TRBV7-6 | TGTGCCAGCGCCGGGTGGGCAACTAATGAAAAACTGTTTTTT | CASAGWATNEKLFF
TRBJ1-5 | NA | NA | TRBV19 | TGTGCCAGTACCTCAGGGCGGGGGGGTGGCCAGCCCCAGCATTTT | CASTSGRGGGQPQHF
TRBJ1-6 | NA | NA | TRBV7-9 | TGTGCCAGCAGCCCTGAGAACTCAAATTCACCCCTCCACTTT | CASSPENSNSPLHF
TRBJ2-7 | TRBD1 | once | TRBV7-8 | TGTGCCAGCAGCCCGAGACCGGGACAGGGGAACGAGCAGTACTTC | CASSPRPGQGNEQYF
TRBJ1-5 | TRBD1 | few | TRBV15 | TGTGCCACCAGCAGTGGTCGACAGGGAATAGACGATCAGCCCCAGCATTTT | CATSSGRQGIDDQPQHF
TRBJ2-1 | NA | few | TRBV13 | TGTGCCAGCAGCTTGGACAGTCTATTGGGGAATGAGCAGTTCTTC | CASSLDSLLGNEQFF
TRBJ1-1 | TRBD1 | NA | TRBV18 | TGTGCCAGCTCACCACAAAATTACGTTAATTTCTGGGACAGGGACCATGAGGCTTTCTTT | CASSPQNYVNFWDRDHEAFF
TRBJ2-3 | TRBD2 | NA | TRBV7-2 | TGTGCCAGCAACAAGGCGGGAGCGATAGATACGCAGTATTTT | CASNKAGAIDTQYF
TRBJ1-2 | NA | NA | TRBV7-9 | TGTGCCAGCCGAGGGAATGGATATGGCTACACCTTC | CASRGNGYGYTF
TRBJ2-2 | NA | once | TRBV7-6 | TGTGCCAGCAGCCGAGTAAAGAACACCGGGGAGCTGTTTTTT | CASSRVKNTGELFF
TRBJ1-1 | TRBD1 | NA | TRBV6-6 | TGTGCCAGCAGCTCGCGGGCAGGGGGGTACACTGAAGCTTTCTTT | CASSSRAGGYTEAFF
TRBJ2-1 | NA | few | TRBV5-6 | TGTGCCAGCAGCTTGGCGAGTAATGAGCAGTTCTTC | CASSLASNEQFF
TRBJ1-2 | TRBD1 | NA | TRBV28 | TGTGCCAGCAGGGGAACAGGGGGTAGGCACTATGGCTACACCTTC | CASRGTGGRHYGYTF
TRBJ2-1 | TRBD2 | NA | TRBV5-1 | TGCGCCAGCAGCCTTAGCGGGAGAATCGACAATGAGCAGTTCTTC | CASSLSGRIDNEQFF
TRBJ1-2 | TRBD1 | NA | TRBV7-9 | TGTGCCAGCAGCACCGGGACAGGGAAATCTAACTATGGCTACACCTTC | CASSTGTGKSNYGYTF
TRBJ1-3 | NA | few | TRBV7-8 | TGTGCCAGCAGCTTAGCGTTCAGGGGAAACACCATATATTTT | CASSLAFRGNTIYF
TRBJ1-5 | TRBD1 | few | TRBV7-9 | TGTGCCAGCAGCTCGGGACAGGGCGGGCCAGCTGGCAATCAGCCCCAGCATTTT | CASSSGQGGPAGNQPQHF